This TCR beta chain stems from a study of blood T cell repertoires in COVID-19. CDR3 length: 17 residues. In germline, CDR1 is KGHSH, CDR2 LQKENI. Trimming cost V 0 bases and J 2 bases; bases outside gene matches: 6. The method was immunoSEQ multiplex PCR; TCRdb's version includes in-frame clones alone and lacks a portion of them. The data show 350,000 to 400,000 clones, with roughly 86% seen just once and around 2% held by the top ten. This chain uses TRBV18 with TRBJ2-1; 8 nucleotides align to TRBD1. The specimen sequenced was PBMCs or T cells enriched from blood (not recorded which). This clonotype was obtained from a man in his forties or fifties in a cohort exposed to, infected with or recovered from COVID-19 (not recorded which). The CDR3 bases are TGTGCCAGCTCACCACCGTCAGGGGGCGGGGCCTACAATGAGCAGTTCTTC. It translates to CASSPPSGGGAYNEQFF.